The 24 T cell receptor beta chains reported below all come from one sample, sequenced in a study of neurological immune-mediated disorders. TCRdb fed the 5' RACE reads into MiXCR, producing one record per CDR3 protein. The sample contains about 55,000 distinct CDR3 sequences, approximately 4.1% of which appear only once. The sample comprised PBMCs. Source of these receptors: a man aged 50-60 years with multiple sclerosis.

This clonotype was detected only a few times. CDR3 DNA sequence: TGCGCCAGCAGTGGACAGGGAATAACCTACGAGCAGTACTTC. This sequence encodes CASSGQGITYEQYF. The gene calls are TRBV5-1 and TRBJ2-7, with 8 positions matching TRBD1. The CDR3 extends over 14 amino acids. After removal of 5 bases from V and 2 bases from J, the junction contained 6 bases not matched to a gene. CDR1 is SGHRS and CDR2 is YFSETQ in the germline V gene.

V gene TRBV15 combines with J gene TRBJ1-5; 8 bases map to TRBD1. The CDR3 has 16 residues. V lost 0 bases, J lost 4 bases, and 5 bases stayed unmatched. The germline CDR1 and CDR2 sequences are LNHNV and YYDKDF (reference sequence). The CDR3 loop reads CATSRDRTGYNQPQHF. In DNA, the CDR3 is TGTGCCACCAGCAGAGATAGGACAGGGTATAATCAGCCCCAGCATTTT.

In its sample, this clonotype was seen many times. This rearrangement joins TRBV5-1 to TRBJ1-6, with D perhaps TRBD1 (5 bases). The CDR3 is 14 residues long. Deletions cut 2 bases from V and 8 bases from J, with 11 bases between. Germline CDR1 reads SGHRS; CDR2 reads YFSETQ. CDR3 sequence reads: CASSFGGTDSPLHF. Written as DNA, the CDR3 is TGCGCCAGCAGCTTCGGGGGTACGGATTCACCCCTCCACTTT. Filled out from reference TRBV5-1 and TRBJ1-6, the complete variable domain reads KAGVTQTPRYLIKTRGQQVTLSCSPISGHRSVSWYQQTPGQGLQFLFEYFSETQRNKGNFPGRFSGRQFSNSRSEMNVSTLELGDSALYLCASSFGGTDSPLHFGNGTRLTVT.

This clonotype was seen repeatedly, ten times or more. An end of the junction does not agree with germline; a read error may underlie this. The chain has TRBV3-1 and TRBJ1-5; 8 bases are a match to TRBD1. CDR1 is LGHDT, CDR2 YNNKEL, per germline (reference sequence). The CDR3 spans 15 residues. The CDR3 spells CASSGGQGRNQPQNF. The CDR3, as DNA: TGTGCCAGCAGCGGAGGACAGGGCAGGAATCAGCCCCAGAATTTT.

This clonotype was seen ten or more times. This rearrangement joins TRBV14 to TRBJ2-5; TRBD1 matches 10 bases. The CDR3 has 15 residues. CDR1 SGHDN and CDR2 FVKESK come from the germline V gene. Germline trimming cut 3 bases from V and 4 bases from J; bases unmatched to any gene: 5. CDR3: CASSHRDRGVETQYF. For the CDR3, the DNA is TGTGCCAGCAGCCACCGGGACAGGGGAGTAGAGACCCAGTACTTC.

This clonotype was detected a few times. The CDR3 nucleotides read TGTGCCAGCAGCCCCTTTATCGACTCGGAGCAGTTCTTC. Encoded protein: CASSPFIDSEQFF. The V call is TRBV3-1, the J call TRBJ2-1; no definite D call. Deletions cut 4 bases from V and 10 bases from J, with 14 bases between. There are 13 residues in the CDR3. Germline CDR1 LGHDT, CDR2 YNNKEL (reference sequence).

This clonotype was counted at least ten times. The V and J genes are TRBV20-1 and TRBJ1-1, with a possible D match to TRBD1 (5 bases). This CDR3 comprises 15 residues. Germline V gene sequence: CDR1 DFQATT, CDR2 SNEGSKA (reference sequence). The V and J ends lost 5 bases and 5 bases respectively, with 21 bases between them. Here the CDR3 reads CSAPPGGARDTEAFF. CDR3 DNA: TGCAGTGCTCCCCCCGGGGGAGCAAGGGATACTGAAGCTTTCTTT.

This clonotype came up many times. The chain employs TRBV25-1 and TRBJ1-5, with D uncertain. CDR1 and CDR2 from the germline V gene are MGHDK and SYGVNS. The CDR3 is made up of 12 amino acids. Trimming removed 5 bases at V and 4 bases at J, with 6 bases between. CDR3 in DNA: TGTGCCAGCAGTTCACCGAATCAGCCCCAGCATTTT. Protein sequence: CASSSPNQPQHF.

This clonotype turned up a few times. The CDR3 DNA sequence: TGTGCCAGTCAAAAGGAAAAACTGTTTTTT. Its translation: CASQKEKLFF. The chain has TRBV5-6 and TRBJ1-4, with no clear D. CDR3 length: 10 amino acids. CDR1 and CDR2 from the germline V gene are SGHDT and YYEEEE. V was clipped by 8 bases and J by 8 bases, with 7 bases between them.

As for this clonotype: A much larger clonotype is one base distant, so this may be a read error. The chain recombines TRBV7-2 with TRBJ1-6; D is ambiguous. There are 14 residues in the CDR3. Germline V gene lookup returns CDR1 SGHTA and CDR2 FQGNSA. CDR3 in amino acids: CASSFSGGGSPLNF. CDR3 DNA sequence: TGTGCCAGCAGCTTTTCAGGCGGAGGGTCACCCCTCAACTTT.

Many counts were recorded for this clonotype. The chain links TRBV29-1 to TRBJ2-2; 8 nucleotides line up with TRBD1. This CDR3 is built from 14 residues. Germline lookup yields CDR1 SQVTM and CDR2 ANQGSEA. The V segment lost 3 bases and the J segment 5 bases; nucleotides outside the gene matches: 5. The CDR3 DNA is TGCAGCGTTGACACAGGGGGAGAAACCGGGGAGCTGTTTTTT. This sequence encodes CSVDTGGETGELFF.

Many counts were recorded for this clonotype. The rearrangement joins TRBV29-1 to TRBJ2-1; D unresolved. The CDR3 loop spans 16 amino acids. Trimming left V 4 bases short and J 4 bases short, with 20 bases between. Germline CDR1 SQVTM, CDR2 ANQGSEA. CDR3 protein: CSVVRALQNKYNEQFF. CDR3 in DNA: TGCAGCGTTGTTCGAGCTTTACAGAATAAATACAATGAGCAGTTCTTC.

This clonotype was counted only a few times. CDR3 region: CASSKGSYEQYF. As DNA, the CDR3 is TGTGCCAGCAGCAAGGGCAGCTACGAGCAGTACTTC. The J gene is TRBJ2-7, the V gene TRBV21-1. TRBV21-1 is given as a pseudogene. The CDR3 spans 12 residues.

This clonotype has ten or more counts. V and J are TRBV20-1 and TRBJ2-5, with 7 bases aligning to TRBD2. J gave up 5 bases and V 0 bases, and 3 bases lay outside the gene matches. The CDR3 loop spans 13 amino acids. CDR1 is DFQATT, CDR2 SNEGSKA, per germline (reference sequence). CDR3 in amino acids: CSARDAGVETQYF. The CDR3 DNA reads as TGCAGTGCTAGAGATGCGGGGGTTGAGACCCAGTACTTC.

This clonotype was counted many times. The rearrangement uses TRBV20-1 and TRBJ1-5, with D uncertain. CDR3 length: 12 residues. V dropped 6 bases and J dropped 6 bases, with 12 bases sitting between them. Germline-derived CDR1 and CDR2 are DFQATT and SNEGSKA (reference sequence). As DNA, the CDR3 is TGCAGTGCCGCCAGAAAGGGTCAGCCCCAGCATTTT. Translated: CSAARKGQPQHF.

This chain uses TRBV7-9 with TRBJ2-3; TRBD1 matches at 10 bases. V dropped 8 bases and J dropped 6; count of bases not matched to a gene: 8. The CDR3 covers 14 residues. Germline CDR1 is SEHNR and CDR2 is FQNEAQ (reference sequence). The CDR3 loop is CASGSTGGLDTQYF. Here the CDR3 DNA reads TGTGCCAGCGGATCGACAGGGGGCCTCGATACGCAGTATTTT.

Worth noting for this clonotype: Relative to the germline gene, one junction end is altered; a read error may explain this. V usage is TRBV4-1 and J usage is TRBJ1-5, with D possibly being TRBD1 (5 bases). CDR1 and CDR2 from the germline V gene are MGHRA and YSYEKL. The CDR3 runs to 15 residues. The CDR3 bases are TGCGCCAGCAGCCAAGCGGAGGTAGGGGAAGCGGCCCAGAATTTT. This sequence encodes CASSQAEVGEAAQNF.

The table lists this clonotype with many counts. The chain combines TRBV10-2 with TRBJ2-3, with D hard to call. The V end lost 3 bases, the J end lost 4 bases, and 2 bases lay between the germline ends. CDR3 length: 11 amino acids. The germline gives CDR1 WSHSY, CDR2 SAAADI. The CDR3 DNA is TGCGCCAGCAGTGACGCAGATACGCAGTATTTT. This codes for CASSDADTQYF.

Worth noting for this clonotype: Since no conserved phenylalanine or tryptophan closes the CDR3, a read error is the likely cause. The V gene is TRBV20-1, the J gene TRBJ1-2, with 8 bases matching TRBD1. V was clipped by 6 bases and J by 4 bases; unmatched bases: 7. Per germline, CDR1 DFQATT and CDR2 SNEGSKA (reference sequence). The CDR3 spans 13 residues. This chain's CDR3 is CSAPDRASYGYTI. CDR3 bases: TGCAGTGCGCCGGACAGGGCGTCCTATGGCTACACCATC.

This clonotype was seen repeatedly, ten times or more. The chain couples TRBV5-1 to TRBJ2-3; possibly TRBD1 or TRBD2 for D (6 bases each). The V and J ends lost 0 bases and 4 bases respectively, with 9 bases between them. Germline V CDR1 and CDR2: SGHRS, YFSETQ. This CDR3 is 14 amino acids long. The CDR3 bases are TGCGCCAGCAGCTTGGAGGGGGGCCCAGATACGCAGTATTTT. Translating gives CASSLEGGPDTQYF.

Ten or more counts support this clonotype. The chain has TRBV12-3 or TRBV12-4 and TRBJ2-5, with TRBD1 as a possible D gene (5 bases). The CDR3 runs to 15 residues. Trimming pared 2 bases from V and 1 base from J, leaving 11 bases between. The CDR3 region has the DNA TGTGCCAGCAGTTTATATATAAGGGGCCAAGAGACCCAGTACTTC. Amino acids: CASSLYIRGQETQYF.

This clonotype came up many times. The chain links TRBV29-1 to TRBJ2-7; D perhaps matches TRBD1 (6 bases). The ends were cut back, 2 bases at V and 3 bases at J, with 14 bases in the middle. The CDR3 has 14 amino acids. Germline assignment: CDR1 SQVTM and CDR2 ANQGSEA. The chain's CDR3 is CSVESTGIGYEQYF. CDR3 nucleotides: TGCAGCGTTGAATCAACAGGGATAGGCTACGAGCAGTACTTC.

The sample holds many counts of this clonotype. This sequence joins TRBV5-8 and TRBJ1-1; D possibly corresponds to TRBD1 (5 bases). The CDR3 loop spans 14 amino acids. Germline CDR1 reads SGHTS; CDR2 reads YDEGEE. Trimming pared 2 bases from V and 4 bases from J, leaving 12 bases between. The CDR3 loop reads CASSFRVGFTEAFF. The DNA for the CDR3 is TGTGCCAGCAGCTTCAGGGTGGGATTCACTGAAGCTTTCTTT.

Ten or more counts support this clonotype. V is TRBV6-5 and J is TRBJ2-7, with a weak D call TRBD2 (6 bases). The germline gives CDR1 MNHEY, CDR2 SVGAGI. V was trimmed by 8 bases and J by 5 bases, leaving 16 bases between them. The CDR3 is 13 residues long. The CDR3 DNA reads TGTGCCAGCCGCCCCGGGGGAAAAAACGAGCAGTACTTC. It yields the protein CASRPGGKNEQYF.